Described below is a single T cell receptor (beta chain) sequence and its context. Data came from immunoSEQ multiplex PCR; TCRdb stores just in-frame clones and leaves some out. Of just over 95,000 clones listed, about four fifths are singletons. The data were obtained in a study of blood T cell repertoires in COVID-19. The ends were cut back, 0 bases at V and 8 bases at J, with 13 bases in the middle. CDR3 size: 14 residues. Per germline, CDR1 SGHTA and CDR2 FQGNSA. The sample consisted of peripheral blood. The rearrangement joins TRBV7-2 to TRBJ1-2; D not resolved. This clonotype was obtained from an elderly man with acute or convalescent COVID-19. CDR3 DNA sequence: TGTGCCAGCAGCTTAGCGATGGCTGTCGGGGGCTACACCTTC. Amino acid sequence: CASSLAMAVGGYTF.